These 19 T cell receptor beta chains share one sample of origin, sequenced in a study of cytomegalovirus exposure and HLA in healthy donors. Both 60 Vbeta primers and 13 Jbeta primers went into the PCR. Repertoires were generated with immunoSEQ multiplex PCR, while TCRdb's copy carries only in-frame clones and drops some. The data show 95,000 to 100,000 clones, approximately 76% seen once. The sequenced sample was PBMCs. The receptor source for this set is a man aged 35-49 years in good health and CMV-seronegative.

Points on this clone: Its ends do not fully match the called genes, so a read error is possible. The V call is TRBV7-9, the J call TRBJ1-1, with a possible D match to TRBD1 (6 bases). This CDR3 has 16 residues. Germline assignment: CDR1 SEHNR and CDR2 FQNEAQ (reference sequence). CDR3 region: CSSSSRGRVPLTEAFF. The CDR3 DNA sequence: TGTTCCAGCAGCTCCAGGGGCAGGGTACCACTCACTGAAGCTTTCTTT.

This sequence joins TRBV7-8 and TRBJ1-3; no firm D call. Trimming stripped 1 base from V and 2 bases from J, with 6 bases between. The CDR3 is 14 amino acids. Germline CDR1 reads SGHVS; CDR2 reads FQNEAQ. Written as DNA, the CDR3 is TGTGCCAGCAGCTTAGGAGGCCCTGGAAACACCATATATTTT. It specifies CASSLGGPGNTIYF.

The V call is TRBV5-1, the J call TRBJ1-4; TRBD1 matches 8 bases. The CDR3 has 14 residues. The germline V gene encodes CDR1 SGHRS and CDR2 YFSETQ. Germline trimming cut 4 bases from V and 6 bases from J; bases unmatched to any gene: 5. CDR3 residues: CASSQTGADEKLFF. The CDR3 region has the DNA TGCGCCAGCAGCCAGACAGGGGCCGATGAAAAACTGTTTTTT. Full variable domain (remainder filled in from reference TRBV5-1 and TRBJ1-4): KAGVTQTPRYLIKTRGQQVTLSCSPISGHRSVSWYQQTPGQGLQFLFEYFSETQRNKGNFPGRFSGRQFSNSRSEMNVSTLELGDSALYLCASSQTGADEKLFFGSGTQLSVL.

V gene TRBV18 combines with J gene TRBJ1-1; D gene uncertain. Germline V gene sequence: CDR1 KGHSH, CDR2 LQKENI. Trimming cost V 3 bases and J 2 bases, with 16 bases left between them. The CDR3 contains 16 residues. CDR3 amino acids: CASSPFPAAGNTEAFF. CDR3 sequence (DNA): TGTGCCAGCTCACCTTTCCCTGCAGCGGGAAACACTGAAGCTTTCTTT.

The rearrangement joins TRBV6-5 to TRBJ1-2; 8 bases are a match to TRBD1. V lost 6 bases and J lost 8; bases outside the gene matches: 8. This CDR3 is 13 amino acids long. Germline CDR1 reads MNHEY; CDR2 reads SVGAGI. CDR3 DNA sequence: TGTGCCAGCAGCTTACAGGGGGACCGAGGCTACACCTTC. It encodes CASSLQGDRGYTF.

V and J are TRBV14 and TRBJ2-5, with 8 bases identical to TRBD1. The CDR3 spans 15 residues. Looked up from germline, CDR1 is SGHDN and CDR2 is FVKESK. J was trimmed by 4 bases and V by 4 bases; bases with no gene match: 8. CDR3 nucleotide sequence: TGTGCCAGCAGCCGGAGACAGGGGTGGCGAGAGACCCAGTACTTC. The encoded protein is CASSRRQGWRETQYF.

In this sample, this clone turned up once. The chain combines TRBV27 with TRBJ2-3, with D possibly matching TRBD1 (6 bases). The V end was cut by 5 bases, the J end by 3 bases, with 21 bases between. Per germline, CDR1 MNHEY and CDR2 SMNVEV (reference sequence). This CDR3 has 17 residues. The CDR3 nucleotides are TGTGCCAGCAGTCCGAAAAACACAGGGATTCGGACAGATACGCAGTATTTT. It yields the protein CASSPKNTGIRTDTQYF.

V and J are TRBV5-1 and TRBJ1-4; maybe TRBD1 (6 bases). The CDR3 extends over 17 amino acids. V lost 2 bases and J lost 0, with 14 bases in between. Germline CDR1 SGHRS, CDR2 YFSETQ. The CDR3 loop reads CASSLGTIHPTNEKLFF. DNA of the CDR3: TGCGCCAGCAGCTTAGGGACAATCCACCCAACTAATGAAAAACTGTTTTTT.

The chain is built from TRBV7-2 and TRBJ2-1, with TRBD2 identical over 8 bases. This CDR3 is 19 amino acids long. The germline gives CDR1 SGHTA, CDR2 FQGNSA. Trimming took 1 base from V and 2 from J; bases not matched to a gene: 13. The CDR3 bases are TGTGCCAGCAGCTTAGTGAGTTGGGGGTCAGCGGGGGCCTACAATGAGCAGTTCTTC. It codes for CASSLVSWGSAGAYNEQFF.

The chain recombines TRBV6-1 with TRBJ1-2; 9 bases are a match to TRBD1. V gave up 6 bases and J gave up 0 bases; unmatched junction bases: 5. Germline loops: CDR1 MNHNS, CDR2 SASEGT. This CDR3 comprises 15 residues. The CDR3 loop reads CASRGTGTANYGYTF. The CDR3 DNA is TGTGCCAGCAGGGGGACAGGGACCGCTAACTATGGCTACACCTTC.

The chain has TRBV19 and TRBJ2-1; 7 bases are a match to TRBD1. The trim removed 6 bases at V and 9 bases at J, leaving 8 bases unmatched. CDR1 is LNHDA and CDR2 is SQIVND in the germline V gene (reference sequence). The CDR3 is 13 amino acids. This chain's CDR3 is CASRARGWAEQFF. In DNA form, the CDR3 reads TGTGCCAGTAGGGCCAGGGGGTGGGCTGAGCAGTTCTTC. Combining the CDR3 with reference TRBV19 and TRBJ2-1 gives the whole variable domain DGGITQSPKYLFRKEGQNVTLSCEQNLNHDAMYWYRQDPGQGLRLIYYSQIVNDFQKGDIAEGYSVSREKKESFPLTVTSAQKNPTAFYLCASRARGWAEQFFGPGTRLTVL.

This sequence joins TRBV5-8 and TRBJ1-5; D uncertain. Germline values: CDR1 SGHTS, CDR2 YDEGEE. The CDR3 loop spans 14 amino acids. V was cut by 1 base and J by 0 bases, with 5 bases left in between. The CDR3 reads CASSLTHSNQPQHF. The CDR3 bases are TGTGCCAGCAGCTTGACACATAGCAATCAGCCCCAGCATTTT.

This chain's CDR3 is CASSLGAGGSDTQYF. CDR3 DNA: TGCGCCAGCAGCTTGGGAGCGGGGGGTTCAGATACGCAGTATTTT. The chain couples TRBV5-1 to TRBJ2-3; TRBD2 matches 9 bases. Germline lookup yields CDR1 SGHRS and CDR2 YFSETQ. The CDR3 is 15 residues long. V gave up 0 bases and J gave up 4 bases; unmatched junction bases: 3.

V and J are TRBV14 and TRBJ2-2; no reliable D call. The V end was cut by 4 bases, the J end by 0 bases, with 6 bases between. The CDR3 contains 14 residues. CDR1 and CDR2 from the germline V gene are SGHDN and FVKESK. CDR3: CASSPTPNTGELFF. In DNA, the CDR3 is TGTGCCAGCAGCCCGACACCGAACACCGGGGAGCTGTTTTTT.

The J gene is TRBJ1-1, the V gene TRBV18; D perhaps matches TRBD1 (6 bases). The V gene lost 2 bases and the J gene lost 1 base, with 8 bases spanning the gap. The CDR3 extends over 14 amino acids. Germline loops: CDR1 KGHSH, CDR2 LQKENI. The CDR3 bases are TGTGCCAGCTCACCAACACAGGGGAACACTGAAGCTTTCTTT. Its protein product is CASSPTQGNTEAFF. Full variable domain (remainder filled in from reference TRBV18 and TRBJ1-1): NAGVMQNPRHLVRRRGQEARLRCSPMKGHSHVYWYRQLPEEGLKFMVYLQKENIIDESGMPKERFSAEFPKEGPSILRIQQVVRGDSAAYFCASSPTQGNTEAFFGQGTRLTVV.

The CDR3 reads CASSDQYSYNEQFF. CDR3 bases: TGTGCCAGCAGTGACCAGTACTCCTACAATGAGCAGTTCTTC. The chain recombines TRBV6-1 with TRBJ2-1, with D uncertain. The V and J ends lost 3 bases and 0 bases respectively, with 6 bases between them. The CDR3 spans 14 residues. The germline V gene encodes CDR1 MNHNS and CDR2 SASEGT.

The chain couples TRBV6-5 to TRBJ2-7; possible D gene TRBD1, 6 bases. Trimming took off 6 bases at V and 0 bases at J, with 12 bases between the two ends. Germline CDR1 reads MNHEY; CDR2 reads SVGAGI. The CDR3 runs to 14 residues. CDR3 coding DNA: TGTGCCAGCAGGGTCAGGGGAACCTCCTACGAGCAGTACGTC. This encodes CASRVRGTSYEQYV.

The V call is TRBV15, the J call TRBJ1-1, with D maybe TRBD1 (6 bases). CDR1 and CDR2 (germline): LNHNV, YYDKDF (reference sequence). V lost 0 bases, J lost 6 bases, and 14 bases lay in between. The CDR3 extends over 15 amino acids. The CDR3 loop is CATSREDEGGPEAFF. As DNA, the CDR3 is TGTGCCACCAGCAGAGAAGACGAGGGGGGGCCTGAAGCTTTCTTT.

The J gene is TRBJ1-6, the V gene TRBV2; 7 bases map to TRBD1. The CDR3 runs to 15 residues. V gave up 7 bases and J gave up 10 bases; unmatched junction bases: 13. CDR1 is SNHLY, CDR2 FYNNEI, per germline. CDR3 DNA sequence: TGTGCCAGCAAGGGGGCGACAGGTATAGGATCACCCCTCCACTTT. This sequence encodes CASKGATGIGSPLHF.